The 2 T cell receptor beta chains reported below all come from one sample, sequenced in a study of T cell responses to AZD1222 COVID-19 vaccine. The table came from immunoSEQ multiplex PCR; TCRdb's copy has only in-frame clones and leaves some out. The sample records over 25,000 clones, about 92% being singletons. Source: peripheral blood, taken 28 days after the second AZD1222 dose. The source of these receptors is an adult who received the AZD1222 COVID-19 vaccine.

The chain uses TRBV28 and TRBJ2-2, with 7 bases matching TRBD1. V was pared by 4 bases and J by 0 bases, with 5 bases of the junction left unmatched. This CDR3 comprises 16 residues. Germline CDR1 MDHEN, CDR2 SYDVKM. In DNA, the CDR3 is TGTGCCAGCAGTTCGCCAGGGACAGCGAACACCGGGGAGCTGTTTTTT. Its translation is CASSSPGTANTGELFF.

The chain employs TRBV29-1 and TRBJ2-3; TRBD2 agrees at 9 bases. With V trimmed by 4 bases and J by 6 bases, 5 bases remained unmatched. The CDR3 loop spans 13 amino acids. Germline V gene data show CDR1 as SQVTM and CDR2 as ANQGSEA. CDR3 bases: TGCAGCGTTGGCGGGAGGGCCGCGGATACGCAGTATTTT. Translation: CSVGGRAADTQYF.